This entry lists 30 T cell receptor beta chains sequenced from one sample in a study of T cell repertoires in cytomegalovirus infection. Each CDR3 protein is one row after TCRdb ran MiXCR on the reads. Of roughly 200,000 distinct CDR3 sequences detected, roughly 15% appear once; the ten largest clones hold approximately 25%. The sample taken for sequencing was CD8+ T cells from PBMCs. These receptors originate from a human donor in good health (CMV status not recorded). Some clones in this sample may be carry-over from other donors' samples.

This clonotype appeared a few times. The CDR3 loop reads CASSFGRGAYEQYF. The DNA for the CDR3 is TGTGCCAGCAGTTTCGGGAGGGGGGCCTACGAGCAGTACTTC. The chain is built from TRBV28 and TRBJ2-7, with TRBD2 matching over 8 bases. The V gene end was trimmed by 3 bases and the J gene end by 2 bases; junction bases not matched to a gene: 3. Looked up from germline, CDR1 is MDHEN and CDR2 is SYDVKM. CDR3 length: 14 residues.

This clonotype turned up a few times. The chain joins TRBV7-9 to TRBJ1-1; the D is unclear. Germline V gene sequence: CDR1 SEHNR, CDR2 FQNEAQ (reference sequence). CDR3 length: 15 residues. Trimming took off 4 bases at V and 5 bases at J, with 17 bases between the two ends. For the CDR3, the DNA is TGTGCCAGCAGCTCCTCGGTGTTCCGAGAAACTGAAGCTTTCTTT. As protein: CASSSSVFRETEAFF.

This clonotype was counted a few times. The chain recombines TRBV7-2 with TRBJ1-1, with D unclear. V was shortened by 2 bases and J by 4 bases, with 14 bases between the two germline ends. Germline V gives CDR1 SGHTA, CDR2 FQGNSA. This CDR3 comprises 15 residues. CDR3 sequence (DNA): TGTGCCAGCAGCTTATATGGCCTGGCAGGCACTGAAGCTTTCTTT. Translation gives CASSLYGLAGTEAFF.

This chain connects TRBV29-1 to TRBJ2-1, with TRBD2 as a possible D gene (6 bases). Germline assignment: CDR1 SQVTM and CDR2 ANQGSEA. This CDR3 has 16 amino acids. The V and J ends lost 0 bases and 0 bases respectively, with 12 bases between them. DNA for the CDR3: TGCAGCGTTGAAGATCATGGGGGGAGCTCCTACAATGAGCAGTTCTTC. It translates to CSVEDHGGSSYNEQFF.

The chain combines TRBV7-9 with TRBJ1-4; possible D gene TRBD1, 5 bases. The germline gives CDR1 SEHNR, CDR2 FQNEAQ (reference sequence). The V end was cut by 3 bases, the J end by 1 base, with 6 bases between. CDR3 length equals 14 residues. CDR3 bases: TGTGCCAGCAGCTTCAGGGTAACTAATGAAAAACTGTTTTTT. It yields the protein CASSFRVTNEKLFF.

The J gene is TRBJ2-1, the V gene TRBV12-3 or TRBV12-4, with 12 bases aligning to TRBD2. Trimming took 5 bases from V and 0 from J; bases not matched to a gene: 2. The CDR3 length is 16 residues. CDR3 sequence: CASSTSGGSSYNEQFF. As DNA, the CDR3 is TGTGCCAGCAGTACTAGCGGGGGGAGCTCCTACAATGAGCAGTTCTTC.

This chain links TRBV28 with TRBJ2-5; maybe TRBD1 (6 bases). Germline-derived CDR1 and CDR2 are MDHEN and SYDVKM. With 5 bases removed from V and 0 bases from J, the gap between germline ends came to 16 bases. The length of the CDR3 is 16 residues. The CDR3 spells CASSRQGTPYQETQYF. CDR3 bases: TGTGCCAGCAGTCGTCAGGGGACCCCGTACCAAGAGACCCAGTACTTC.

This clonotype was seen a handful of times. The rearrangement links TRBV7-2 to TRBJ1-4; 7 bases fit TRBD1. Germline values: CDR1 SGHTA, CDR2 FQGNSA. The CDR3 spans 14 residues. J lost 8 bases, V lost 6 bases, and 9 bases had no gene match. CDR3 in DNA: TGTGCCAGCAGTTTCGACAGGGTGGACGAAAAACTGTTTTTT. Encoded protein: CASSFDRVDEKLFF.

This clonotype appeared a few times. V gene TRBV5-6 combines with J gene TRBJ2-1; perhaps D is TRBD1 or TRBD2 (5 bases each). The germline V gene encodes CDR1 SGHDT and CDR2 YYEEEE. Deletions cut 4 bases from V and 5 bases from J, with 10 bases between. This CDR3 comprises 13 residues. The CDR3 spells CASSPGPNNEQFF. The CDR3 coding sequence is TGTGCCAGCAGCCCGGGACCCAACAATGAGCAGTTCTTC. Drawing the rest from reference TRBV5-6 and TRBJ2-1, the complete variable domain is DAGVTQSPTHLIKTRGQQVTLRCSPKSGHDTVSWYQQALGQGPQFIFQYYEEEERQRGNFPDRFSGHQFPNYSSELNVNALLLGDSALYLCASSPGPNNEQFFGPGTRLTVL.

This clonotype was observed at least ten times. The gene calls are TRBV28 and TRBJ1-2; D ambiguous. The V end was cut by 8 bases, the J end by 2 bases, with 9 bases between. This CDR3 has 12 residues. CDR1 and CDR2 from the germline V gene are MDHEN and SYDVKM. The chain's CDR3 is CASLVGNYGYTF. In DNA, the CDR3 is TGTGCCAGCTTAGTAGGGAACTATGGCTACACCTTC.

This clonotype was seen repeatedly, ten times or more. The chain links TRBV7-6 to TRBJ1-5; a weak D match, TRBD1 (5 bases). V lost 0 bases and J 0 bases, leaving 12 bases between the germline ends. The CDR3 consists of 17 residues. Germline V gives CDR1 SGHVS, CDR2 FNYEAQ. The CDR3 region is CASSLAQGDHSNQPQHF. CDR3 in DNA: TGTGCCAGCAGCTTAGCTCAGGGAGACCATAGCAATCAGCCCCAGCATTTT.

This clonotype has a handful of counts. V usage is TRBV19 and J usage is TRBJ2-1, with 8 bases identical to TRBD1. V shed 1 base, J shed 3 bases, and the junction held 8 bases outside the gene matches. This CDR3 region has 17 residues. Germline assignment: CDR1 LNHDA and CDR2 SQIVND (reference sequence). The DNA of the CDR3 is TGTGCCAGTAGTATAGTGGGGCCAGGGACAGGCTACAATGAGCAGTTCTTC. It specifies CASSIVGPGTGYNEQFF.

The table lists this clonotype with a few counts. This chain joins TRBV20-1 and TRBJ2-1; D not resolved. V lost 0 bases to trimming and J lost 8 bases, with 20 bases between them. Germline V lookup: CDR1 DFQATT, CDR2 SNEGSKA (reference sequence). The CDR3 is 16 amino acids. In nucleotides, the CDR3 is TGCAGTGCTAGAGATCAATCAGCCCCCAGGAGCGATGAGCAGTTCTTC. It translates to CSARDQSAPRSDEQFF.

V and J are TRBV6-1 and TRBJ2-1, with 13 bases fitting TRBD2. This CDR3 region has 14 residues. Germline CDR1 reads MNHNS; CDR2 reads SASEGT. V was pared by 2 bases and J by 14 bases, with 6 bases of the junction left unmatched. DNA of the CDR3: TGTGCCAGCAGTGAAAAGGGACTAGCGGGGAGCGAGTTCTTC. The encoded protein is CASSEKGLAGSEFF.

V gene TRBV20-1 combines with J gene TRBJ2-7, with 15 bases that match TRBD2. The CDR3 is 20 amino acids. Trimming cost V 4 bases and J 2 bases; bases outside gene matches: 18. Germline CDR1 and CDR2: DFQATT and SNEGSKA (reference sequence). The CDR3 DNA reads TGCAGTGCTAACCCCCTTGGGACTAGCGGGGGGTATACCAGTACCTACGAGCAGTACTTC. This encodes CSANPLGTSGGYTSTYEQYF.

The chain couples TRBV28 to TRBJ2-1; D is tentatively TRBD1 or TRBD2 (6 bases each). V lost 3 bases and J 1 base, leaving 19 bases between the germline ends. The CDR3 contains 18 residues. The germline V gene encodes CDR1 MDHEN and CDR2 SYDVKM. In DNA form, the CDR3 reads TGTGCCAGCAGTTTCCCCGCTGGAGGGGGTGGGTCCTACAATGAGCAGTTCTTC. Protein product: CASSFPAGGGGSYNEQFF.

A few counts support this clonotype. V usage is TRBV7-9 and J usage is TRBJ1-2; D unresolved. Germline lookup yields CDR1 SEHNR and CDR2 FQNEAQ (reference sequence). The length of the CDR3 is 15 residues. Deletions cut 5 bases from V and 4 bases from J, with 17 bases between. The CDR3 DNA follows: TGTGCCAGCAGCCCCCCTGGGCGAGGCAGCTATGGCTACACCTTC. It encodes CASSPPGRGSYGYTF. The full variable domain, its missing parts supplied by reference TRBV7-9 and TRBJ1-2, is DTGVSQNPRHKITKRGQNVTFRCDPISEHNRLYWYRQTLGQGPEFLTYFQNEAQLEKSRLLSDRFSAERPKGSFSTLEIQRTEQGDSAMYLCASSPPGRGSYGYTFGSGTRLTVV.

CDR3 loop: CASSLQQPTGELFF. In DNA form, the CDR3 reads TGTGCCAGCAGCTTACAACAGCCCACCGGGGAGCTGTTTTTT. V is TRBV7-6 and J is TRBJ2-2; no firm D call. This CDR3 contains 14 residues. The ends were cut back, 2 bases at V and 4 bases at J, with 8 bases in the middle. CDR1 is SGHVS and CDR2 is FNYEAQ in the germline V gene.

V gene TRBV29-1 combines with J gene TRBJ1-1; TRBD1 matches 7 bases. The V segment lost 6 bases and the J segment 1 base; nucleotides outside the gene matches: 2. Germline loops: CDR1 SQVTM, CDR2 ANQGSEA. The CDR3 consists of 12 residues. CDR3 nucleotides: TGCAGCGTGTGGACAGGGAACACTGAAGCTTTCTTT. This sequence encodes CSVWTGNTEAFF. The full variable domain, completed using reference TRBV29-1 and TRBJ1-1, is SAVISQKPSRDICQRGTSLTIQCQVDSQVTMMFWYRQQPGQSLTLIATANQGSEATYESGFVIDKFPISRPNLTFSTLTVSNMSPEDSSIYLCSVWTGNTEAFFGQGTRLTVV.

The V gene is TRBV20-1, the J gene TRBJ1-3; weak D call: TRBD1 (6 bases). This CDR3 comprises 15 residues. Trimming took off 3 bases at V and 10 bases at J, with 22 bases between the two ends. Germline V CDR1 and CDR2: DFQATT, SNEGSKA (reference sequence). For the CDR3, the DNA is TGCAGTGCTAGTCGGACAGATCCTCCGACAAGGACCATATATTTT. Its translation: CSASRTDPPTRTIYF.

The chain uses TRBV7-9 and TRBJ2-1, with 8 bases fitting TRBD2. Losses at the gene ends were 5 bases for V and 8 bases for J; bases not matched to a gene: 8. Germline CDR1 reads SEHNR; CDR2 reads FQNEAQ (reference sequence). The CDR3 extends over 14 amino acids. The CDR3 sequence: CASSGTGGEYEQFF. The CDR3 coding sequence is TGTGCCAGCAGCGGGACGGGGGGGGAATATGAGCAGTTCTTC.

In its sample, this clonotype was seen a few times. This chain uses TRBV29-1 with TRBJ1-1; a possible D gene is TRBD1 (5 bases). Germline V CDR1 and CDR2: SQVTM, ANQGSEA. This CDR3 has 14 amino acids. Between the trimmed V and J ends, which lost 4 bases and 0 bases, there was a span of 12 bases. CDR3 coding DNA: TGCAGCGTTGTCTTAAGACAGATGAACACTGAAGCTTTCTTT. Translated, it gives CSVVLRQMNTEAFF.

Only a few counts were recorded for this clonotype. The chain has TRBV7-9 and TRBJ1-1, with TRBD1 as a possible D gene (5 bases). The germline V gene encodes CDR1 SEHNR and CDR2 FQNEAQ (reference sequence). This CDR3 spans 15 amino acids. The V end was cut by 1 base, the J end by 5 bases, with 14 bases between. The CDR3 sequence is CASSLEEEGRTEAFF. The CDR3 region has the DNA TGTGCCAGCAGCTTAGAGGAGGAGGGGAGGACTGAAGCTTTCTTT.

The sample holds a few counts of this clonotype. This sequence joins TRBV24-1 and TRBJ2-1; D possibly matches TRBD1 or TRBD2 (5 bases each). The CDR3 contains 13 residues. In germline, CDR1 is KGHDR, CDR2 SFDVKD. Trimming took 0 bases from V and 8 from J, leaving 7 bases between them. CDR3 in DNA: TGTGCCACCAGTGATTTGGGGGACGATGAGCAGTTCTTC. Protein product: CATSDLGDDEQFF.

This chain uses TRBV7-9 with TRBJ1-4, with D possibly being TRBD1 (5 bases). Looked up from germline, CDR1 is SEHNR and CDR2 is FQNEAQ (reference sequence). V was cut by 3 bases and J by 8 bases, with 16 bases left in between. This CDR3 comprises 15 residues. This chain's CDR3 is CASSFMGLSDEKLFF. The CDR3 region has the DNA TGTGCCAGCAGCTTCATGGGACTTTCCGACGAAAAACTGTTTTTT.

The chain is built from TRBV14 and TRBJ2-6; D tentatively reads TRBD1 or TRBD2 (5 bases each). The CDR3 has 18 amino acids. Per germline, CDR1 SGHDN and CDR2 FVKESK. V dropped 1 base and J dropped 0 bases, with 13 bases sitting between them. CDR3 loop: CASSQGGIRHSGANVLTF. The DNA of the CDR3 is TGTGCCAGCAGCCAAGGGGGGATTCGCCACTCTGGGGCCAACGTCCTGACTTTC. Combining the CDR3 with reference TRBV14 and TRBJ2-6 gives the whole variable domain EAGVTQFPSHSVIEKGQTVTLRCDPISGHDNLYWYRRVMGKEIKFLLHFVKESKQDESGMPNNRFLAERTGGTYSTLKVQPAELEDSGVYFCASSQGGIRHSGANVLTFGAGSRLTVL.

This clonotype showed up just a few times. The chain carries TRBV5-8 and TRBJ1-2, with 9 bases that match TRBD1. The V gene's germline CDR1 is SGHTS and CDR2 YDEGEE. The CDR3 contains 18 residues. V trimming: 0 bases; J trimming: 2 bases; junction bases outside the gene matches: 11. As DNA, the CDR3 is TGTGCCAGCAGCTTGGCTTCAGGAGGGACAGGGATAAACTATGGCTACACCTTC. Translation: CASSLASGGTGINYGYTF. The variable domain in full, completed from reference TRBV5-8 and TRBJ1-2, reads EAGVTQSPTHLIKTRGQQATLRCSPISGHTSVYWYQQALGLGLQFLLWYDEGEERNRGNFPPRFSGRQFPNYSSELNVNALELEDSALYLCASSLASGGTGINYGYTFGSGTRLTVV.

This clonotype has a handful of counts. This sequence joins TRBV15 and TRBJ2-7, with 10 nucleotides matching TRBD1. Germline V CDR1 and CDR2: LNHNV, YYDKDF (reference sequence). The CDR3 is made up of 15 amino acids. V trimming: 0 bases; J trimming: 4 bases; junction bases outside the gene matches: 3. Here the CDR3 reads CATSRETGGEYEQYF. The CDR3 coding sequence is TGTGCCACCAGCAGAGAGACAGGGGGCGAATACGAGCAGTACTTC.

The chain employs TRBV6-6 and TRBJ2-7; 10 positions agree with TRBD2. Looked up from germline, CDR1 is MNHNY and CDR2 is SVGAGI (reference sequence). The V gene end was trimmed by 4 bases and the J gene end by 3 bases; junction bases not matched to a gene: 3. The CDR3 runs 14 residues. In nucleotides, the CDR3 is TGTGCCAGCAGTTTCGGACTAGCGGACTACGAGCAGTACTTC. This translates into CASSFGLADYEQYF.

The rearrangement joins TRBV14 to TRBJ2-1; D possibly matches TRBD1 or TRBD2 (5 bases each). V lost 4 bases to trimming and J lost 1 base, with 11 bases between them. The CDR3 extends over 15 amino acids. Germline CDR1 SGHDN, CDR2 FVKESK. Here the CDR3 reads CASSRGRTSYNEQFF. CDR3 DNA: TGTGCCAGCAGCCGGGGACGGACGTCCTACAATGAGCAGTTCTTC.